One sample yielded the 2 T cell receptor beta chains listed below, sequenced in a study of siplizumab effects on memory and regulatory T cells. The table came from immunoSEQ multiplex PCR; TCRdb's copy has only in-frame clones and leaves some out. The data contain around 120,000 clones, about 95% of them singletons. Specimen: non-Treg CD4+ T cells sorted from blood. The origin of the receptors is a human donor in good health.

The V gene is TRBV19, the J gene TRBJ1-3; D perhaps matches TRBD1 (5 bases). The V gene lost 4 bases and the J gene lost 0 bases, with 10 bases spanning the gap. Germline V gives CDR1 LNHDA, CDR2 SQIVND (reference sequence). This CDR3 is built from 15 residues. The CDR3: CASSTLGLSGNTIYF. The CDR3 DNA reads as TGTGCCAGTAGTACCCTGGGACTCTCTGGAAACACCATATATTTT.

The rearrangement uses TRBV18 and TRBJ2-1, with unresolved D. Trimming took 3 bases from V and 4 from J, leaving 13 bases between them. This CDR3 is 15 amino acids long. Germline V gene sequence: CDR1 KGHSH, CDR2 LQKENI. The CDR3 DNA is TGTGCCAGCTCACCCCCCAGTTTCCCATACAATGAGCAGTTCTTC. This translates into CASSPPSFPYNEQFF.